Below, 15 T cell receptor beta chains from the same sample are listed, as sequenced in a study of OX40 agonist ivuxolimab in advanced cancers. Library prep was done by the immunoSEQ multiplex PCR assay. TCRdb limited this immuneACCESS table to in-frame rearrangements with V and J called. A share of clones is missing; checked studies link under half to unresolved V genes, and the rest is unexplained. The sample data list around 39,000 clones, and more than 65% of these were observed just once. The ten most abundant clones make up 8.5% to 14% of the sample. The material was CD4+ or CD8+ T cells sorted from blood, obtained in a trial of the OX40 agonist ivuxolimab. Source of these receptors: an adult with an advanced solid tumor such as melanoma, head and neck, liver or kidney cancer.

The V and J genes are TRBV6-1 and TRBJ2-1, with TRBD2 identical over 13 bases. From germline, CDR1 is MNHNS and CDR2 SASEGT. This CDR3 has 15 residues. V dropped 2 bases and J dropped 8; count of bases not matched to a gene: 3. The CDR3 loop reads CASSEWTSGGYEQFF. DNA of the CDR3: TGTGCCAGCAGTGAATGGACTAGCGGGGGCTATGAGCAGTTCTTC.

V and J are TRBV19 and TRBJ1-2; no definite D call. Trimming stripped 6 bases from V and 3 bases from J, with 8 bases between. This CDR3 contains 12 residues. CDR1 and CDR2 from the germline V gene are LNHDA and SQIVND (reference sequence). The CDR3 is CASSPTYYGYTF. The CDR3 DNA follows: TGTGCCAGTAGCCCAACTTACTATGGCTACACCTTC. The entire variable domain, with the rest obtained from reference TRBV19 and TRBJ1-2, is as follows: DGGITQSPKYLFRKEGQNVTLSCEQNLNHDAMYWYRQDPGQGLRLIYYSQIVNDFQKGDIAEGYSVSREKKESFPLTVTSAQKNPTAFYLCASSPTYYGYTFGSGTRLTVV.

The V call is TRBV28, the J call TRBJ2-5; 12 bases map to TRBD2. This CDR3 is 16 amino acids long. Germline V gene data show CDR1 as MDHEN and CDR2 as SYDVKM. The V segment lost 4 bases and the J segment 5 bases; nucleotides outside the gene matches: 8. The CDR3 DNA follows: TGTGCCAGCAGTTCCGTCGGACTAGCGGGGCTGGAGACCCAGTACTTC. Protein: CASSSVGLAGLETQYF.

The chain is built from TRBV28 and TRBJ1-5; D possibly corresponds to TRBD1 (6 bases). Germline V gene data show CDR1 as MDHEN and CDR2 as SYDVKM. The CDR3 spans 14 residues. Deletions cut 5 bases from V and 4 bases from J, with 12 bases between. CDR3 in DNA: TGTGCCAGCAGTCCACAGGGTTCGAATCAGCCCCAGCATTTT. As protein: CASSPQGSNQPQHF.

The V and J genes are TRBV7-6 and TRBJ1-4; 7 bases agree with TRBD1. With V trimmed by 0 bases and J by 8 bases, 15 bases remained unmatched. Germline assignment: CDR1 SGHVS and CDR2 FNYEAQ. The CDR3 runs 18 residues. DNA for the CDR3: TGTGCCAGCAGCTTAGCGGCATTTGGGTCGGCAGGGGGAGAAAAACTGTTTTTT. Its protein product is CASSLAAFGSAGGEKLFF.

The chain combines TRBV6-1 with TRBJ1-6; TRBD1 matches at 8 bases. V gave up 7 bases and J gave up 7 bases; unmatched junction bases: 6. This CDR3 region has 14 residues. The V gene's germline CDR1 is MNHNS and CDR2 SASEGT. The CDR3 loop is CASIRTGRNSPLHF. DNA of the CDR3: TGTGCCAGCATCCGGACAGGGCGGAATTCACCCCTCCACTTT.

The chain uses TRBV4-1 and TRBJ2-1; D possibly corresponds to TRBD2 (8 bases). CDR1 and CDR2 from the germline V gene are MGHRA and YSYEKL. This CDR3 region has 17 residues. Deletions cut 4 bases from V and 10 bases from J, with 26 bases between. The CDR3 region is CASSPSRSGGPRGEQFF. The CDR3 DNA is TGCGCCAGCAGCCCCAGTCGGAGCGGGGGCCCCAGGGGGGAGCAGTTCTTC.

This clone was seen a single time. The V call is TRBV21-1, the J call TRBJ2-7. TRBV21-1 is a pseudogene segment. This CDR3 is 15 amino acids long. CDR3: CASSKKKAGSNEQYF. CDR3 nucleotides: TGTGCCAGCAGCAAAAAAAAGGCAGGGAGTAACGAGCAGTACTTC.

J is TRBJ1-3 and V is TRBV7-2; D perhaps matches TRBD1 (6 bases). Germline CDR1 reads SGHTA; CDR2 reads FQGNSA. The CDR3 is 14 residues long. Trimming took 3 bases from V and 4 from J, leaving 10 bases between them. The CDR3 nucleotides read TGTGCCAGCAGCTTGCAGGGGAGCGGAAACACCATATATTTT. This sequence encodes CASSLQGSGNTIYF. The complete variable domain, with remaining parts taken from reference TRBV7-2 and TRBJ1-3, reads GAGVSQSPSNKVTEKGKDVELRCDPISGHTALYWYRQSLGQGLEFLIYFQGNSAPDKSGLPSDRFSAERTGGSVSTLTIQRTQQEDSAVYLCASSLQGSGNTIYFGEGSWLTVV.

This rearrangement joins TRBV29-1 to TRBJ1-5; D unclear. Germline CDR1 reads SQVTM; CDR2 reads ANQGSEA. Trimming took 4 bases from V and 4 from J, leaving 14 bases between them. CDR3 length: 14 residues. The CDR3 sequence: CSVGAEGTNQPQHF. The CDR3 coding sequence is TGCAGCGTTGGGGCAGAGGGTACTAATCAGCCCCAGCATTTT.

The V call is TRBV19, the J call TRBJ1-2; D unresolved. The CDR3 covers 12 residues. CDR1 and CDR2 (germline): LNHDA, SQIVND (reference sequence). V was clipped by 5 bases and J by 7 bases, with 11 bases between them. CDR3: CASSPLMGGYTF. The DNA for the CDR3 is TGTGCCAGTAGTCCTTTAATGGGTGGCTACACCTTC.

The genes are TRBV2 and TRBJ1-2; a weak D match, TRBD1 (5 bases). Germline V gives CDR1 SNHLY, CDR2 FYNNEI. This CDR3 contains 16 residues. V shed 4 bases and J shed 5 bases, with 20 bases lying between them. The CDR3 DNA reads as TGTGCCAGCAGTGGATCCCAGGGAATGTTTAGATATGGCTACACCTTC. Translation: CASSGSQGMFRYGYTF. Using reference TRBV2 and TRBJ1-2 for the parts outside the CDR3, the full variable domain is EPEVTQTPSHQVTQMGQEVILRCVPISNHLYFYWYRQILGQKVEFLVSFYNNEISEKSEIFDDQFSVERPDGSNFTLKIRSTKLEDSAMYFCASSGSQGMFRYGYTFGSGTRLTVV.

CDR3 bases: TGCGCCAGCAGCGCGGGGACTAGCGGGGGGGCCGCGGAGACCCAGTACTTC. Its protein product is CASSAGTSGGAAETQYF. The chain joins TRBV5-1 to TRBJ2-5; TRBD2 aligns across 16 bases. The length of the CDR3 is 17 residues. V gave up 4 bases and J gave up 5 bases; unmatched junction bases: 8. CDR1 and CDR2 from the germline V gene are SGHRS and YFSETQ.

The rearrangement links TRBV5-1 to TRBJ2-5; D possibly corresponds to TRBD1 (5 bases). Germline V lookup: CDR1 SGHRS, CDR2 YFSETQ. V lost 0 bases to trimming and J lost 2 bases, with 8 bases between them. The CDR3 is 14 amino acids. The CDR3 spells CASSLGRTQETQYF. The CDR3 nucleotides read TGCGCCAGCAGCTTGGGGCGGACACAAGAGACCCAGTACTTC.

This clone has a handful of counts. The gene calls are TRBV6-1 and TRBJ2-7; no clear D. The CDR3 has 15 amino acids. Trimming took off 2 bases at V and 0 bases at J, with 11 bases between the two ends. Germline CDR1 and CDR2: MNHNS and SASEGT. This CDR3 is CASSESYGPSYEQYF. CDR3 nucleotides: TGTGCCAGCAGTGAATCTTATGGACCCTCCTACGAGCAGTACTTC.